Sequencing of this T cell receptor beta chain was carried out in a study of blood T cell repertoires in COVID-19. CDR1 MNHNY and CDR2 SVGAGI come from the germline V gene (reference sequence). CDR3 length: 14 amino acids. V lost 8 bases and J 0 bases, leaving 10 bases between the germline ends. The method was immunoSEQ multiplex PCR; TCRdb's version includes in-frame clones alone and lacks a portion of them. The sample lists fewer than 250,000 clones, roughly nine tenths occurring once. This TCR was sampled from a man aged 55 to 70 with COVID-19, enrolled during active disease. This chain joins TRBV6-6 and TRBJ2-2, with D possibly being TRBD2 (6 bases). The sample comprised peripheral blood. The CDR3 protein is CASGTRANTGELFF. CDR3 coding DNA: TGTGCCAGCGGGACTCGGGCGAACACCGGGGAGCTGTTTTTT.